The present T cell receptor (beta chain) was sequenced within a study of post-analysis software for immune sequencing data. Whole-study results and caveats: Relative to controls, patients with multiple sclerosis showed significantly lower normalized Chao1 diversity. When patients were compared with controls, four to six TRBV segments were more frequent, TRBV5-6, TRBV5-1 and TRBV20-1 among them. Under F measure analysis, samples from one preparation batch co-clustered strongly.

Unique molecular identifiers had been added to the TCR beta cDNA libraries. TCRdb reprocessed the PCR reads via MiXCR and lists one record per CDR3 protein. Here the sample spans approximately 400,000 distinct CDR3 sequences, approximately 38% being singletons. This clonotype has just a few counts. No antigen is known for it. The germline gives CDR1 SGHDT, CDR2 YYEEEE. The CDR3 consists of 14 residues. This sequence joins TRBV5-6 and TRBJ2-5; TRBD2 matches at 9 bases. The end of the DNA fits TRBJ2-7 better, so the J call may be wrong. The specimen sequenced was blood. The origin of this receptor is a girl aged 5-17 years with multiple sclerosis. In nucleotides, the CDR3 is TGTGCCAGCAGCTTGCGCCTAGCGGGGTACGAGCAGTACTTC. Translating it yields CASSLRLAGYEQYF.